The present entry profiles one T cell receptor beta chain with its context. This sample stems from a study of blood T cell repertoires in COVID-19. Original handling: Amplifying reference gene primers gave estimates of nucleated cell counts. Data came from immunoSEQ multiplex PCR; TCRdb stores just in-frame clones and leaves some out. V and J calls and clone size are given by that table; D and trimming were obtained from the DNA. The sample contains 65,000 to 95,000 clones, 75% to 85% of which appear only once. Germline V lookup: CDR1 SGHTA, CDR2 FQGNSA. This CDR3 has 15 amino acids. The V gene end was trimmed by 0 bases and the J gene end by 4 bases; junction bases not matched to a gene: 4.

The chain carries TRBV7-2 and TRBJ2-7, with 9 bases identical to TRBD2. The sample taken for sequencing was peripheral blood. The receptor was isolated from a woman in her 40s with active or convalescent COVID-19. This CDR3 reads CASSLASGSGYEQYF. The DNA of the CDR3 is TGTGCCAGCAGCTTAGCTAGCGGGAGTGGTTACGAGCAGTACTTC. The variable domain in full, with the rest retrieved from reference TRBV7-2 and TRBJ2-7, is GAGVSQSPSNKVTEKGKDVELRCDPISGHTALYWYRQSLGQGLEFLIYFQGNSAPDKSGLPSDRFSAERTGGSVSTLTIQRTQQEDSAVYLCASSLASGSGYEQYFGPGTRLTVT.